In this sample, the clone carrying this T cell receptor (beta chain) turned up many times. Its antigen is as yet unknown. This entry is derived from a study of T cell repertoires in cytomegalovirus infection. Overall study: CMV epitopes in the study were HLA-C-restricted (recently identified) and HLA-B-restricted (well studied).

MiXCR, run by TCRdb on the reads, gives a single entry per CDR3 protein. Among 250,000 to 300,000 distinct CDR3 sequences listed, 22% were seen once. This CDR3 is 15 amino acids long. The germline CDR1 and CDR2 sequences are SGHTA and FQGNSA. After removal of 4 bases from V and 1 base from J, the junction contained 2 bases not matched to a gene. General study findings and limits: Dominant in the ex vivo response were TCR beta clonotypes restricted by HLA-C and specific for CMV.

The receptor was derived from a human donor in good health (CMV status not recorded). Some clones in this sample may be carry-over from other donors' samples. The sequencing used cultured PBMCs, collected from culture after CMV antigen stimulation. The chain carries TRBV7-2 and TRBJ2-1, with TRBD1 matching over 9 bases. This CDR3 reads CASSSDRGSYNEQFF. The CDR3 coding sequence is TGTGCCAGCAGCTCGGACAGGGGTTCCTACAATGAGCAGTTCTTC.